This TCR beta chain was obtained from a study of T cells in Graves' hyperthyroidism and ophthalmopathy. For the study at large: The authors collected peripheral blood at initial diagnosis, before any treatment.

Details on this clonotype: No antigen is known for it.

Enrolled ophthalmopathy patients presented with a Clinical Activity Score of at least 3, a NOSPECS grade of at least 4, and disease duration under 3 months. The source material, RNA transcripts, was used to amplify TCR beta CDR3 regions. With the HTBI primer set, the TCR CDR3 went through a first round of RT-PCR. TCRdb re-called the multiplex PCR reads through MiXCR, storing one row per CDR3 protein. The table shows around 370,000 distinct CDR3 sequences, with 15% to 20% occurring only once. The germline V gene encodes CDR1 SGHTA and CDR2 FQGNSA. The V gene end was trimmed by 6 bases and the J gene end by 2 bases; junction bases not matched to a gene: 13. The CDR3 is 18 residues long. Overall study results and limits: In the blood, most expanded thyroid clonotypes above 0.001 appeared as well.

The receptor was isolated from a man between 18 and 35 years old with Graves' ophthalmopathy. This chain links TRBV7-2 with TRBJ2-3, with 11 nucleotides matching TRBD2. Sequencing was performed on blood. CDR3 region: CASSRDSSGGRHTDTQYF. CDR3 bases: TGTGCCAGCAGTCGGGACTCTAGCGGGGGGCGTCACACAGATACGCAGTATTTT.